This T cell receptor (beta chain) was captured by sequencing in a study of CD8 T cells in ankylosing spondylitis. Findings and caveats of the study: Earlier literature documents some of the motif variants in reactive arthritis synovial fluid and blood. Blood of patients with ankylosing spondylitis appeared to be characterized by a TCR beta motif of several highly homologous variants. Disease-linked clones reportedly showed significant enrichment in matched ankylosing spondylitis synovial fluid.

Making the TCR beta libraries involved quantitative 5'-RACE with molecular barcodes. In TCRdb, the 5' RACE reads were re-called with MiXCR into one record per CDR3 protein. The sample lists approximately 550,000 distinct CDR3 sequences, roughly an eighth occurring once. With respect to this clonotype: Its antigen is not identified.

J gave up 5 bases and V 0 bases, and 7 bases lay outside the gene matches. There are 15 residues in the CDR3. Germline values: CDR1 SGHTA, CDR2 FQGNSA. The genes are TRBV7-2 and TRBJ2-7; 7 bases fit TRBD1. Sequences were obtained from blood, either unsorted or a sorted T cell fraction (not recorded which). The TCR sequence derives from a male donor with ankylosing spondylitis. CDR3 nucleotides: TGTGCCAGCAGCTTAGCACGACAGGGCTGGAACGAGCAGTACTTC. Its translation: CASSLARQGWNEQYF.